This T cell receptor (beta chain) appears in the sequencing data of a study of identical twins. TCRdb reprocessed the 5' RACE reads with MiXCR, giving one entry per CDR3 protein. This table has around 100,000 distinct CDR3 sequences, just under 6% appearing once. Study-wide points: Shared out-of-frame alpha sequences (those common to twins) showed excess low generation probability.

This clonotype came up many times. Its antigen is not identified. The germline V gene encodes CDR1 SGHAT and CDR2 FQNNGV. V was pared by 3 bases and J by 6 bases, with 4 bases of the junction left unmatched. CDR3 length equals 14 residues. Sequencing input: memory T cells sorted from blood. This sequence joins TRBV11-2 and TRBJ2-4, with 8 bases aligning to TRBD1. The source is a woman in her 50s in good health. The CDR3 coding sequence is TGTGCCAGCAGCTTTGGACAGGGAAGAAACATTCAGTACTTC. It encodes CASSFGQGRNIQYF.